This T cell receptor (beta chain) was identified in a study of T cell responses to AZD1222 COVID-19 vaccine. The method was immunoSEQ multiplex PCR; TCRdb's version includes in-frame clones alone and lacks a portion of them. This sample yields approximately 110,000 clones, of which under 90% are seen a single time; about 4.8% belongs to the top ten. V trimming: 2 bases; J trimming: 5 bases; junction bases outside the gene matches: 15. Germline V gives CDR1 SGHRS, CDR2 YFSETQ. The length of the CDR3 is 20 residues. This clone showed up just once. This clonotype was sampled from an adult in good health. The chain is built from TRBV5-1 and TRBJ2-5; 16 bases map to TRBD2. The sample was peripheral blood, taken on day 0 of AZD1222 vaccination. CDR3 in amino acids: CASSFSGEGLAGGIPETQYF. DNA for the CDR3: TGCGCCAGCAGCTTTTCGGGAGAGGGACTAGCGGGGGGGATCCCCGAGACCCAGTACTTC.